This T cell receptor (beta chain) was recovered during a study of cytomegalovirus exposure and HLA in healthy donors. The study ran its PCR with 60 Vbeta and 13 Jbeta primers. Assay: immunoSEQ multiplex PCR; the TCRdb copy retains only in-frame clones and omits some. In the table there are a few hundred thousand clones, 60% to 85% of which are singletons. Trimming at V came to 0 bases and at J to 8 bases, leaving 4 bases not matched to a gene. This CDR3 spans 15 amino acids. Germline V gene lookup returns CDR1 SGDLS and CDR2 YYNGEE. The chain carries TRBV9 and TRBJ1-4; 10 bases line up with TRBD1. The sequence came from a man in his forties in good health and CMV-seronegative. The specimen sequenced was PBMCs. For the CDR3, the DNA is TGTGCCAGCAGCGTAGAGGGGACAGGGGACGAAAAACTGTTTTTT. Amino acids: CASSVEGTGDEKLFF. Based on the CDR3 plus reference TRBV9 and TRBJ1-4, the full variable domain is DSGVTQTPKHLITATGQRVTLRCSPRSGDLSVYWYQQSLDQGLQFLIQYYNGEERAKGNILERFSAQQFPDLHSELNLSSLELGDSALYFCASSVEGTGDEKLFFGSGTQLSVL.